The rows below give T cell receptor beta chains drawn from one sample of a study of blood T cell repertoires in COVID-19. TCRdb's copy holds only in-frame clones and misses some; the assay was immunoSEQ multiplex PCR. The sample lists under 350,000 clones, 75% to 85% occurring once. The sequencing input was peripheral blood. The receptor source for this set is a human donor in a cohort sampled during active COVID-19. Both conserved end residues are part of each CDR3. The D gene is left open where the match is weak. Where a row states a size, it is once, few, many or the class of an expanded clone; other rows omit it.

TRBV3-1/TRBV3-2	TRBJ2-2	NA	NA	CASSQDFVGRDGELFF	TGTGCCAGCAGCCAAGATTTCGTGGGGCGAGACGGGGAGCTGTTTTTT
TRBV6-5	TRBJ2-7	NA	NA	CASSLVAFSTYEQYF	TGTGCCAGCAGTTTGGTCGCATTCTCTACCTACGAGCAGTACTTC
TRBV7-9	TRBJ1-5	NA	few	CASSLGGTDQPQHF	TGTGCCAGCAGCTTGGGAGGGACGGATCAGCCCCAGCATTTT
TRBV25-1	TRBJ1-6	NA	NA	CASSEFRGEESSPLHF	TGTGCCAGCAGTGAATTCAGGGGTGAGGAGAGTTCACCCCTCCACTTT
TRBV5-6	TRBJ2-7	NA	NA	CASSLDISSYEQYF	TGTGCCAGCAGCTTGGACATAAGCTCCTACGAGCAGTACTTC
TRBV19	TRBJ1-1	NA	once	CASSSRGEVTEAFF	TGTGCCAGTAGTTCAAGGGGTGAAGTCACTGAAGCTTTCTTT
TRBV10-1	TRBJ2-3	NA	NA	CASSEWSDGTDTQYF	TGCGCCAGCAGTGAGTGGAGCGACGGCACAGATACGCAGTATTTT
TRBV2	TRBJ1-4	NA	NA	CASRVGPGSEKLFF	TGTGCCAGCAGGGTCGGCCCCGGGAGTGAAAAACTGTTTTTT
TRBV9	TRBJ2-2	TRBD1	NA	CASSVNQGADGELFF	TGTGCCAGCAGCGTCAACCAGGGGGCAGACGGGGAGCTGTTTTTT
TRBV19	TRBJ1-5	NA	NA	CASTGFGNQPQHF	TGTGCCAGTACAGGGTTTGGCAATCAGCCCCAGCATTTT
TRBV24-1	TRBJ2-7	NA	NA	CATSDFAGEQYF	TGTGCCACCAGTGATTTCGCAGGCGAGCAGTACTTC
TRBV24-1	TRBJ2-1	TRBD1	NA	CATSDLGSGTGGENEQFF	TGTGCCACCAGTGATTTGGGTTCCGGGACAGGGGGCGAAAATGAGCAGTTCTTC
TRBV6-5	TRBJ2-1	NA	few	CASRSLSWGQNEQFF	TGTGCCAGCAGGTCTCTGTCGTGGGGGCAAAATGAGCAGTTCTTC
TRBV19	TRBJ1-2	NA	NA	CATSGRTTNYGYTF	TGTGCCACCTCAGGCCGGACAACTAACTATGGCTACACCTTC
TRBV11-3	TRBJ2-7	TRBD1	NA	CASSSGQGRSYEQYF	TGTGCCAGCAGCTCCGGACAGGGTCGATCCTACGAGCAGTACTTC
TRBV12-5	TRBJ2-3	TRBD1	NA	CASEYAQGADTQYF	TGTGCTAGTGAATACGCGCAGGGGGCAGATACGCAGTATTTT
TRBV28	TRBJ2-3	TRBD1	NA	CASSFGTGEYSDTQYF	TGTGCCAGCAGTTTTGGGACAGGGGAGTATTCAGATACGCAGTATTTT
TRBV6-1	TRBJ2-1	TRBD1	NA	CASSDRTGFGVNEQFF	TGTGCCAGCAGTGACCGGACAGGGTTTGGTGTGAATGAGCAGTTCTTC
TRBV5-1	TRBJ1-6	NA	NA	CASSLDPGSPLHF	TGCGCCAGCAGCCTGGATCCGGGGTCACCCCTCCACTTT
TRBV2	TRBJ1-5	NA	NA	CASSPDSYSNQPQHF	TGTGCCAGCAGTCCGGACAGCTATAGCAATCAGCCCCAGCATTTT
TRBV25-1	TRBJ2-7	NA	NA	CASSPTGNIYEQYF	TGTGCCAGCAGCCCCACAGGGAACATCTACGAGCAGTACTTC
TRBV10-3	TRBJ2-7	TRBD1	NA	CAIRGQVSYEQYF	TGTGCCATCAGGGGACAGGTTTCCTACGAGCAGTACTTC
TRBV10-1	TRBJ2-1	TRBD1	NA	CASSGGDRVSNEQFF	TGCGCCAGCAGTGGGGGGGACAGGGTCAGCAATGAGCAGTTCTTC
TRBV6-2/TRBV6-3	TRBJ1-2	NA	NA	CASSSQEGYGYTF	TGTGCCAGCAGTTCCCAGGAGGGGTATGGCTACACCTTC
TRBV29-1	TRBJ2-1	NA	NA	CSVVGGYNEQFF	TGCAGCGTTGTAGGAGGTTACAATGAGCAGTTCTTC
TRBV2	TRBJ2-7	NA	NA	CASSGLAGHYEQYF	TGTGCCAGCAGTGGGCTAGCCGGGCATTACGAGCAGTACTTC
TRBV18	TRBJ2-7	TRBD1	NA	CASSPTTGREQYF	TGTGCCAGCTCACCCACGACAGGGCGCGAGCAGTACTTC
TRBV5-1	TRBJ1-6	NA	few	CAPRGGGSYNSPLHF	TGCGCCCCCCGGGGAGGGGGCTCCTATAATTCACCCCTCCACTTT
TRBV3-1/TRBV3-2	TRBJ1-2	NA	NA	CASSQDLAHGITF	TGTGCCAGCAGCCAAGATTTGGCTCACGGGATCACCTTC
TRBV6-5	TRBJ1-6	NA	NA	CASSYAGSTSPLHF	TGTGCCAGCAGTTATGCAGGTTCGACTTCACCCCTCCACTTT
TRBV19	TRBJ2-7	NA	few	CASSTSVSYEQYF	TGTGCCAGTAGTACCAGCGTATCCTACGAGCAGTACTTC
TRBV4-1	TRBJ2-3	NA	NA	CASSQVPADTQYF	TGCGCCAGCAGCCAAGTCCCAGCAGATACGCAGTATTTT
TRBV28	TRBJ1-3	NA	NA	CASSLGGSSGNTIYF	TGTGCCAGCAGTTTAGGGGGCAGCTCGGGAAACACCATATATTTT
TRBV9	TRBJ1-2	TRBD1	NA	CASSKRQGLSKAYGYTF	TGTGCCAGCAGCAAACGACAGGGACTCTCGAAAGCCTATGGCTACACCTTC
TRBV12-3/TRBV12-4	TRBJ1-2	TRBD1	few	CASSPTGDGYTF	TGTGCCAGCAGTCCCACAGGGGATGGCTACACCTTC
TRBV20-1	TRBJ1-2	NA	NA	CSAFRAQSYTF	TGCAGTGCGTTCAGGGCCCAGAGCTACACCTTC
TRBV5-1	TRBJ2-3	TRBD2	NA	CASSPGGVATDTQYF	TGCGCCAGCAGCCCCGGGGGGGTTGCCACAGATACGCAGTATTTT
TRBV5-1	TRBJ1-4	TRBD1	NA	CASSSDRGRAEKLFF	TGCGCCAGCAGCTCTGACAGGGGGCGAGCGGAAAAACTGTTTTTT
TRBV12-5	TRBJ1-2	TRBD1	NA	CASGPPGQQTTRGYTF	TGTGCTAGTGGTCCGCCGGGACAGCAGACCACTCGGGGCTACACCTTC
TRBV18	TRBJ2-1	NA	NA	CASSPADSSYNEQFF	TGTGCCAGCTCTCCAGCCGACTCTTCCTACAATGAGCAGTTCTTC
TRBV29-1	TRBJ2-7	TRBD1	NA	CSVRDRTLLEQYF	TGCAGCGTCCGGGACAGGACCCTATTGGAGCAGTACTTC
TRBV30	TRBJ1-2	TRBD1	NA	CASGTGINYGYTF	TGTGCCTCGGGGACAGGGATTAACTATGGCTACACCTTC
TRBV6-5	TRBJ1-2	NA	NA	CASSRNREQGYGYTF	TGTGCCAGCAGCCGAAACAGGGAGCAGGGGTATGGCTACACCTTC
TRBV5-1	TRBJ2-3	NA	NA	CASSVGGFSTDTQYF	TGCGCCAGCTCAGTTGGGGGCTTTAGCACAGATACGCAGTATTTT
TRBV6-5	TRBJ1-1	TRBD1	NA	CASSLSGTGDSEAFF	TGTGCCAGCAGCCTATCCGGGACAGGCGATTCTGAAGCTTTCTTT
TRBV2	TRBJ1-1	NA	NA	CASSDWTPANEAFF	TGTGCCAGCAGTGATTGGACTCCCGCCAATGAAGCTTTCTTT
TRBV7-2	TRBJ1-1	TRBD1	NA	CASSVGTGQAFF	TGTGCCAGCAGCGTCGGGACAGGGCAAGCTTTCTTT
TRBV25-1	TRBJ2-1	TRBD2	NA	CASSSTSDTYNEQFF	TGTGCCAGCAGTTCAACTAGCGATACCTACAATGAGCAGTTCTTC
TRBV7-9	TRBJ1-1	TRBD1	NA	CASSLGQGSVTNTEAFF	TGTGCCAGCAGCCTCGGACAGGGGAGTGTGACGAACACTGAAGCTTTCTTT
TRBV12-3/TRBV12-4	TRBJ2-5	NA	NA	CASRGDRETQYF	TGTGCCAGCAGAGGGGATCGGGAGACCCAGTACTTC
TRBV6-5	TRBJ2-7	TRBD1	NA	CASSYFGTGPHEQYF	TGTGCCAGCAGTTACTTCGGGACAGGACCCCACGAGCAGTACTTC
TRBV5-6	TRBJ1-5	NA	once	CASSLAGAGFNQPQHF	TGTGCCAGCAGCTTGGCTGGTGCGGGTTTCAATCAGCCCCAGCATTTT
TRBV7-9	TRBJ2-4	TRBD2	once	CASSREGSKNIQYF	TGTGCCAGCAGCAGGGAGGGGTCAAAAAACATTCAGTACTTC